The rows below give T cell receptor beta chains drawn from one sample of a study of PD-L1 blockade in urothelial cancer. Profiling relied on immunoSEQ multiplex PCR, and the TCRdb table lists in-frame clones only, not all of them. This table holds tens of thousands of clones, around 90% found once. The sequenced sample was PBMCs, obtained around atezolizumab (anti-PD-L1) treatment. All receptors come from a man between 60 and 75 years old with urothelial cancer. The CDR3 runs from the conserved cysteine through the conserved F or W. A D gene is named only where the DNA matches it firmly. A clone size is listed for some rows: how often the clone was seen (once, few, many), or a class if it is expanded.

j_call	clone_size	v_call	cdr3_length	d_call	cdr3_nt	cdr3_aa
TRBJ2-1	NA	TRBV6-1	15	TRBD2	TGTGCCAGCAAAGGAGCGGGGACCTCCTACAATGAGCAGTTCTTC	CASKGAGTSYNEQFF
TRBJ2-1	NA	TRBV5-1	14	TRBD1	TGCGCCAGCAGCTCCGGGACAGGGGTCAATGAGCAGTTCTTC	CASSSGTGVNEQFF
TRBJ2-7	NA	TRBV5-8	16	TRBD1	TGTGCCAGCAGTTCTAACCGGGACAGTACAAACTACGAGCAGTACTTC	CASSSNRDSTNYEQYF
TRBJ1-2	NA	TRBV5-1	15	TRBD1	TGCGCCAGCAGCTTGGCCGGGGACAGCGCCTATGGCTACACCTTC	CASSLAGDSAYGYTF
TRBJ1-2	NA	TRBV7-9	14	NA	TGTGCCAGCAGCTTAGGCGGGGGAAATAGGGGCTACACCTTC	CASSLGGGNRGYTF
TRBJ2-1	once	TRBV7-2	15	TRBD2	TGTGCCAGCAGCTTAGAGGCTAGCGGGGTCATTGAGCAGTTCTTC	CASSLEASGVIEQFF
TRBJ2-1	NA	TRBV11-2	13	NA	TGTGCCAGCAGCTTAGAGCGCCTCAATGAGCAGTTCTTC	CASSLERLNEQFF
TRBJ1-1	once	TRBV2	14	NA	TGTGCCAGCAGCAGAGACATTACGAACACTGAAGCTTTCTTT	CASSRDITNTEAFF
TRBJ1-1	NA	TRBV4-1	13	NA	TGCGCCAGCAGCCAAGAAAGGACAGCTGAAGCTTTCTTT	CASSQERTAEAFF
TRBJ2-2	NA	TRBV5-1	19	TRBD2	TGCGCCAGCAGCCTCACCCAACTAGCGGGGGGCCGGAACACCGGGGAGCTGTTTTTT	CASSLTQLAGGRNTGELFF